The 3 T cell receptor beta chains below all came from one sample that was sequenced in a study of blood T cell repertoires in COVID-19. Here immunoSEQ multiplex PCR was the method, and the copy in TCRdb shows in-frame clones only, minus some. The table shows approximately 60,000 clones, with more than 70% occurring only once. What was sequenced was peripheral blood. These receptors were taken from a human donor in a cohort sampled during active COVID-19.

The genes are TRBV19 and TRBJ1-4; TRBD1 agrees at 10 bases. With V trimmed by 7 bases and J by 7 bases, 3 bases remained unmatched. Germline CDR1 and CDR2: LNHDA and SQIVND (reference sequence). The CDR3 totals 13 residues. This chain's CDR3 is CASTRTGGEKLFF. Written as DNA, the CDR3 is TGTGCCAGTACGAGGACAGGGGGTGAAAAACTGTTTTTT.

The chain combines TRBV6-5 with TRBJ1-5, with 8 bases that match TRBD1. V gave up 5 bases and J gave up 4 bases; unmatched junction bases: 1. The CDR3 sequence is 13 residues long. Germline CDR1 MNHEY, CDR2 SVGAGI. The CDR3 coding sequence is TGTGCCAGCAGTAGGGACAGGAATCAGCCCCAGCATTTT. Amino acid sequence: CASSRDRNQPQHF.

J is TRBJ2-2 and V is TRBV5-1; 8 nucleotides align to TRBD1. The CDR3 consists of 14 residues. After removal of 2 bases from V and 6 bases from J, the junction contained 3 bases not matched to a gene. Germline V gene sequence: CDR1 SGHRS, CDR2 YFSETQ. The chain's CDR3 is CASSLIQGAGELFF. CDR3 in DNA: TGCGCCAGCAGCTTAATACAGGGGGCCGGGGAGCTGTTTTTT. Using reference TRBV5-1 and TRBJ2-2 for the parts outside the CDR3, the full variable domain is KAGVTQTPRYLIKTRGQQVTLSCSPISGHRSVSWYQQTPGQGLQFLFEYFSETQRNKGNFPGRFSGRQFSNSRSEMNVSTLELGDSALYLCASSLIQGAGELFFGEGSRLTVL.